What follows describes a single T cell receptor beta chain. This sample is drawn from a study of T cells in Graves' hyperthyroidism and ophthalmopathy. The authors deemed Graves' hyperthyroidism stable absent ophthalmopathy progression within 18 months. Patients aged 18 to 65 had newly diagnosed hyperthyroidism that had lasted under 2 months. CDR3 length equals 13 residues. Per the germline V gene, CDR1 is ENHRY and CDR2 is SYGVKD. Trimming pared 6 bases from V and 4 bases from J, leaving 11 bases between. RNA transcripts yielded amplified TCR beta CDR3 regions. TCR CDR3 underwent first-round RT-PCR with the HTBI primer set. TCRdb re-called the multiplex PCR reads through MiXCR, storing one row per CDR3 protein. The table records around 200,000 distinct CDR3 sequences, over 15% of them present only once.

The rearrangement uses TRBV10-3 and TRBJ2-3; D is unclear. Material: blood. The receptor's source is a woman aged 50 to 60 with Graves' hyperthyroidism. Here the CDR3 reads CAIREIESDTQYF. As DNA, the CDR3 is TGTGCCATCAGGGAGATAGAGTCAGATACGCAGTATTTT.